The 29 T cell receptor beta chains given below trace back to one sample, sequenced in a study of shared clonotypes between healthy human individuals (dated by TCRdb to 2020 to 2021). For the CD8 naive samples, CD45RO-negative cells were positively selected for CCR7, yielding a CD45RA+CCR7+ population from which TemRA cells were excluded. Library preparation was by the immunoSEQ multiplex PCR assay. In TCRdb, the immuneACCESS table is reduced to in-frame sequences with V and J assigned. These tables do not hold every clone; where another copy was compared, an unresolved V gene accounts for under half, and the others remain unexplained. This sample is represented by more than 2 million clones; around 93% of them were singletons. The ten largest make up more than 1.5% of the sample. The specimen was naive CD8+ T cells from PBMCs. In the paper's terms, the cell subset or site label means: CD45RA+CCR7+. The receptors shown here come from a man younger than 35 in good health. Some clones in this sample may be carry-over from other donors' samples.

V usage is TRBV6-6 and J usage is TRBJ2-7; tentatively, D is TRBD1 (6 bases). V was clipped by 6 bases and J by 4 bases, with 16 bases between them. CDR3 size: 14 residues. Germline values: CDR1 MNHNY, CDR2 SVGAGI (reference sequence). The CDR3 is CASSNRDTLYEQYF. For the CDR3, the DNA is TGTGCCAGCAGCAACCGGGACACCCTGTACGAGCAGTACTTC.

The chain combines TRBV28 with TRBJ2-7; TRBD1 matches 7 bases. The V and J ends lost 3 bases and 2 bases, in that order; junction bases with no gene match: 19. Germline values: CDR1 MDHEN, CDR2 SYDVKM. This CDR3 is 19 amino acids long. The CDR3 region is CASSFFRWVKQGSPYEQYF. In nucleotides, the CDR3 is TGTGCCAGCAGTTTCTTTCGATGGGTAAAACAGGGGTCACCCTACGAGCAGTACTTC. The full variable domain, rest sourced from reference TRBV28 and TRBJ2-7, is DVKVTQSSRYLVKRTGEKVFLECVQDMDHENMFWYRQDPGLGLRLIYFSYDVKMKEKGDIPEGYSVSREKKERFSLILESASTNQTSMYLCASSFFRWVKQGSPYEQYFGPGTRLTVT.

The rearrangement links TRBV30 to TRBJ1-2; the D gene is possibly TRBD1 (6 bases). Germline CDR1 is GTSNPN and CDR2 is SVGIG (reference sequence). Trimming cost V 1 base and J 2 bases, with 14 bases left between them. This CDR3 has 15 residues. CDR3 bases: TGTGCCTGGAGTGATTACCAGGGGACCAACTATGGCTACACCTTC. Protein product: CAWSDYQGTNYGYTF.

The chain combines TRBV9 with TRBJ2-2; 13 bases map to TRBD2. V was pared by 4 bases and J by 12 bases, with 12 bases of the junction left unmatched. Germline V gene data show CDR1 as SGDLS and CDR2 as YYNGEE. The CDR3 covers 16 residues. In nucleotides, the CDR3 is TGTGCCAGCAGCCCCCCGGGACTAGCGGGACGAAGCCAGCTGTTTTTT. Protein sequence: CASSPPGLAGRSQLFF. Filled out from reference TRBV9 and TRBJ2-2, the complete variable domain reads DSGVTQTPKHLITATGQRVTLRCSPRSGDLSVYWYQQSLDQGLQFLIQYYNGEERAKGNILERFSAQQFPDLHSELNLSSLELGDSALYFCASSPPGLAGRSQLFFGEGSRLTVL.

The gene calls are TRBV19 and TRBJ1-5; the D is unclear. Trimming left V 4 bases short and J 1 base short, with 11 bases between. This CDR3 has 15 residues. Germline CDR1 is LNHDA and CDR2 is SQIVND (reference sequence). The CDR3 spells CASSTPPRSNQPQHF. In DNA, the CDR3 is TGTGCCAGTAGTACCCCCCCCAGGAGCAATCAGCCCCAGCATTTT.

The V and J genes are TRBV7-8 and TRBJ2-3; the match to TRBD2 covers 10 bases. V shed 3 bases, J shed 4 bases, and the junction held 13 bases outside the gene matches. The CDR3 extends over 18 amino acids. Per the germline V gene, CDR1 is SGHVS and CDR2 is FQNEAQ. CDR3 sequence reads: CASSFSSLSGRTADTQYF. The CDR3 nucleotides are TGTGCCAGCAGCTTTTCGAGCCTTAGCGGGAGGACCGCAGATACGCAGTATTTT.

On this clone: The same CDR3 arises from other DNA sequences in this sample as well. The chain combines TRBV27 with TRBJ2-7, with D uncertain. The ends were cut back, 0 bases at V and 5 bases at J, with 5 bases in the middle. This CDR3 spans 12 amino acids. Germline loops: CDR1 MNHEY, CDR2 SMNVEV (reference sequence). The CDR3 DNA reads as TGTGCCAGCAGTTTATCAGGTGACGAGCAGTACTTC. Translation: CASSLSGDEQYF.

The chain employs TRBV19 and TRBJ1-5; D is undetermined. CDR1 and CDR2 (germline): LNHDA, SQIVND (reference sequence). The CDR3 has 13 amino acids. V was shortened by 4 bases and J by 5 bases, with 9 bases between the two germline ends. CDR3 DNA sequence: TGTGCCAGTAGTACCGGGGTTTATCAGCCCCAGCATTTT. Translating it yields CASSTGVYQPQHF.

This chain joins TRBV5-4 and TRBJ2-2; TRBD2 agrees at 7 bases. CDR3 length equals 18 residues. Germline lookup yields CDR1 SGHNT and CDR2 YYREEE (reference sequence). V was pared by 7 bases and J by 7 bases, with 22 bases of the junction left unmatched. The CDR3 sequence: CASFRLLRAGEEGGELFF. CDR3 DNA sequence: TGTGCCAGCTTCAGGCTGTTGAGGGCGGGAGAAGAAGGCGGGGAGCTGTTTTTT. The complete variable domain, with remaining parts taken from reference TRBV5-4 and TRBJ2-2, reads ETGVTQSPTHLIKTRGQQVTLRCSSQSGHNTVSWYQQALGQGPQFIFQYYREEENGRGNFPPRFSGLQFPNYSSELNVNALELDDSALYLCASFRLLRAGEEGGELFFGEGSRLTVL.

The chain joins TRBV6-8 to TRBJ2-5, with D unresolved. The V gene lost 4 bases and the J gene lost 4 bases, with 22 bases spanning the gap. The germline V gene encodes CDR1 MNHGY and CDR2 SAAAGT. There are 17 residues in the CDR3. The CDR3 region is CASSSWTPRQVGETQYF. For the CDR3, the DNA is TGTGCCAGCAGTTCGTGGACCCCGAGGCAGGTAGGAGAGACCCAGTACTTC.

The rearrangement joins TRBV5-4 to TRBJ2-2; perhaps D is TRBD1 or TRBD2 (5 bases each). CDR3 length equals 17 residues. Trimming removed 0 bases from V and 5 bases from J, with 17 bases in between. Germline V CDR1 and CDR2: SGHNT, YYREEE (reference sequence). The DNA of the CDR3 is TGTGCCAGCAGCTTGGAGGAACGGGGCCTAAGGACCGGGGAGCTGTTTTTT. The encoded protein is CASSLEERGLRTGELFF.

This clone appeared once. The chain combines TRBV7-9 with TRBJ2-1; 7 bases fit TRBD2. The length of the CDR3 is 18 residues. The V gene end was trimmed by 5 bases and the J gene end by 3 bases; junction bases not matched to a gene: 16. Germline V gene data show CDR1 as SEHNR and CDR2 as FQNEAQ (reference sequence). The CDR3 spells CASSTSRLAETHYNEQFF. CDR3 nucleotides: TGTGCCAGCAGCACGAGCCGACTAGCCGAAACCCACTACAATGAGCAGTTCTTC.

The chain joins TRBV21-1 to TRBJ1-3; the table assigns TRBD1, which was not confirmed against the DNA. TRBV21-1 is described as a pseudogene. The CDR3 spans 19 residues. The CDR3 spells CASSKSCSEGTGVGNTIYF. Written as DNA, the CDR3 is TGTGCCAGCAGCAAGAGCTGCTCCGAGGGGACAGGGGTCGGAAACACCATATATTTT.

The chain carries TRBV4-1 and TRBJ2-1; D not certain. The CDR3 loop spans 16 amino acids. Deletions cut 0 bases from V and 8 bases from J, with 17 bases between. The germline V gene encodes CDR1 MGHRA and CDR2 YSYEKL. The CDR3 DNA sequence: TGCGCCAGCAGCCAAGATTGGGCCTCCCCCCAGGATGAGCAGTTCTTC. Its translation is CASSQDWASPQDEQFF.

The chain combines TRBV27 with TRBJ1-5; 8 bases line up with TRBD1. This CDR3 contains 16 residues. Per germline, CDR1 MNHEY and CDR2 SMNVEV (reference sequence). With V trimmed by 3 bases and J by 0 bases, 4 bases remained unmatched. CDR3 region: CASSLTGEYSNQPQHF. Here the CDR3 DNA reads TGTGCCAGCAGTTTGACAGGGGAATATAGCAATCAGCCCCAGCATTTT.

The chain combines TRBV5-6 with TRBJ1-2; 9 bases map to TRBD1. This CDR3 comprises 12 residues. With V trimmed by 4 bases and J by 10 bases, 5 bases remained unmatched. Germline-derived CDR1 and CDR2 are SGHDT and YYEEEE. The CDR3 here is CASSPGTGLYTF. CDR3 bases: TGTGCCAGCAGCCCCGGGACAGGGCTCTACACCTTC. Filled out from reference TRBV5-6 and TRBJ1-2, the complete variable domain reads DAGVTQSPTHLIKTRGQQVTLRCSPKSGHDTVSWYQQALGQGPQFIFQYYEEEERQRGNFPDRFSGHQFPNYSSELNVNALLLGDSALYLCASSPGTGLYTFGSGTRLTVV.

The chain uses TRBV19 and TRBJ2-5, with D unresolved. This CDR3 has 13 residues. Germline-derived CDR1 and CDR2 are LNHDA and SQIVND (reference sequence). V lost 6 bases to trimming and J lost 2 bases, with 10 bases between them. CDR3 region: CASRTDGQETQYF. As DNA, the CDR3 is TGTGCCAGTAGAACGGACGGACAAGAGACCCAGTACTTC. Full variable domain (missing parts from reference TRBV19 and TRBJ2-5): DGGITQSPKYLFRKEGQNVTLSCEQNLNHDAMYWYRQDPGQGLRLIYYSQIVNDFQKGDIAEGYSVSREKKESFPLTVTSAQKNPTAFYLCASRTDGQETQYFGPGTRLLVL.

The rearrangement uses TRBV7-9 and TRBJ2-5; 7 nucleotides align to TRBD1. The CDR3 runs 13 residues. Per the germline V gene, CDR1 is SEHNR and CDR2 is FQNEAQ (reference sequence). V lost 6 bases to trimming and J lost 5 bases; unmatched junction nucleotides: 6. The CDR3 DNA reads as TGTGCCAGCAGAGACAGGGAGACGGAGACCCAGTACTTC. It is translated as CASRDRETETQYF.

The gene calls are TRBV6-1 and TRBJ2-1; D may be TRBD1 (6 bases). The length of the CDR3 is 16 residues. In germline, CDR1 is MNHNS, CDR2 SASEGT. V was clipped by 4 bases and J by 0 bases, with 13 bases between them. The CDR3 coding sequence is TGTGCCAGCAGTGTTGGGCAGGGGAGCTCCTACAATGAGCAGTTCTTC. It encodes CASSVGQGSSYNEQFF.

The chain employs TRBV4-1 and TRBJ1-1, with a tentative D call TRBD1 (6 bases). CDR1 MGHRA and CDR2 YSYEKL come from the germline V gene. This CDR3 is built from 15 residues. Trimming stripped 1 base from V and 9 bases from J, with 18 bases between. The DNA of the CDR3 is TGCGCCAGCAGCCAAGCTGAGACACCCAGGGGACAAGCTTTCTTT. Its translation is CASSQAETPRGQAFF.

The chain carries TRBV27 and TRBJ2-1; D is unclear. This CDR3 has 16 residues. Germline V gives CDR1 MNHEY, CDR2 SMNVEV (reference sequence). V lost 2 bases and J lost 4, with 15 bases in between. Here the CDR3 DNA reads TGTGCCAGCAGTTTAAACGGCGGAACATTGTACAATGAGCAGTTCTTC. This translates into CASSLNGGTLYNEQFF.

The chain is built from TRBV19 and TRBJ1-2, with a possible D match to TRBD1 (5 bases). Germline lookup yields CDR1 LNHDA and CDR2 SQIVND (reference sequence). Trimming shortened V by 10 bases and J by 2 bases, and 17 bases separated the two germline ends. The CDR3 runs to 14 residues. CDR3 sequence: CATGAWGENYGYTF. The CDR3 DNA follows: TGTGCCACCGGGGCTTGGGGCGAAAACTATGGCTACACCTTC.

This chain joins TRBV5-4 and TRBJ2-3; TRBD2 is a possible D gene (5 bases). CDR1 is SGHNT, CDR2 YYREEE, per germline (reference sequence). V was shortened by 4 bases and J by 0 bases, with 15 bases between the two germline ends. The length of the CDR3 is 16 residues. CDR3 nucleotide sequence: TGTGCCAGCAGCGCAAGGACTTTCTCTAGCACAGATACGCAGTATTTT. It yields the protein CASSARTFSSTDTQYF.

The rearrangement joins TRBV29-1 to TRBJ1-2; no clear D gene. V dropped 3 bases and J dropped 3 bases, with 11 bases sitting between them. The CDR3 covers 13 residues. The germline CDR1 and CDR2 sequences are SQVTM and ANQGSEA. The CDR3 sequence: CSVDSGLYYGYTF. CDR3 coding DNA: TGCAGCGTTGATAGTGGGTTATACTATGGCTACACCTTC.

The chain recombines TRBV28 with TRBJ1-1, with D maybe TRBD1 (6 bases). Germline lookup yields CDR1 MDHEN and CDR2 SYDVKM. V lost 5 bases, J lost 7 bases, and 11 bases lay in between. The CDR3 runs 12 residues. CDR3 DNA: TGTGCCAGCAGTACCGCGACAGGTGAAGCTTTCTTT. Translating gives CASSTATGEAFF. Using reference TRBV28 and TRBJ1-1 for the parts outside the CDR3, the full variable domain is DVKVTQSSRYLVKRTGEKVFLECVQDMDHENMFWYRQDPGLGLRLIYFSYDVKMKEKGDIPEGYSVSREKKERFSLILESASTNQTSMYLCASSTATGEAFFGQGTRLTVV.

The rearrangement links TRBV15 to TRBJ1-1; D is ambiguous. Germline V gene data show CDR1 as LNHNV and CDR2 as YYDKDF (reference sequence). This CDR3 is 16 amino acids long. The germline V and J ends were trimmed by 2 bases and 1 base, with 14 bases remaining between them. The CDR3 spells CATSRSLPRGNTEAFF. The CDR3 coding sequence is TGTGCCACCAGCAGATCCCTGCCCAGAGGGAACACTGAAGCTTTCTTT.

This clone came up a few times. The genes are TRBV11-2 and TRBJ2-5; D uncertain. The germline gives CDR1 SGHAT, CDR2 FQNNGV. Trimming pared 0 bases from V and 2 bases from J, leaving 1 base between. The CDR3 is made up of 12 amino acids. CDR3 DNA: TGTGCCAGCAGCTTAGAGCAAGAGACCCAGTACTTC. Translation: CASSLEQETQYF.

This sequence joins TRBV5-4 and TRBJ2-5; D possibly matches TRBD1 or TRBD2 (5 bases each). CDR1 is SGHNT and CDR2 is YYREEE in the germline V gene (reference sequence). This CDR3 comprises 13 residues. Trimming removed 4 bases at V and 10 bases at J, with 17 bases between. For the CDR3, the DNA is TGTGCCAGCAGCCTGGGGACCGGGAATGACCAGTACTTC. This encodes CASSLGTGNDQYF.

The chain combines TRBV4-1 with TRBJ1-1, with D unclear. Germline V CDR1 and CDR2: MGHRA, YSYEKL. V was clipped by 3 bases and J by 3 bases, with 11 bases between them. The CDR3 length is 14 residues. Written as DNA, the CDR3 is TGCGCCAGCAGCCAGGGTGTCGGTTACACTGAAGCTTTCTTT. Translation: CASSQGVGYTEAFF.